This TCR beta chain was profiled in a study of blood T cells in healthy people across ages (dated by TCRdb to between 2014 and 2016). A note on the overall study: Template switching captured roughly one uniquely barcoded TCR beta cDNA molecule per two T cells in model experiments. The study measured age-related changes in TCR beta repertoire diversity using deep sequencing normalized with unique cDNA molecular identifiers. Four age groups were formed from the donors: young (average 16 years), middle-aged (approximately 39), aged (around 68) and long-lived (around 82). Donors of different ages were randomly distributed across sequencing lanes to avoid experimental bias. Two additional independent replicas of 1 million unique cDNA reads from the same blood draw were analyzed for two donors (one aged 18 to 29 and one aged 80 or older).

Overall study outcomes, separate from this receptor: Donor CMV infection status was unknown, potentially confounding age-related changes in expanded clonotypes. A strong correlation was found between observed TCR beta diversity and the percentage of naive T cells measured by flow cytometry. Since profiling was done on bulk unsorted PBMCs, naive and antigen-experienced compartments could not be conclusively compared. The long-lived group showed more naive CD4+ T cells, fewer expanded clones and increased TCR diversity than the aged group, suggesting age selection. Estimates of total diversity based on one million sequenced T cells were considered lower bounds and underestimates. Observed TCR beta diversity per million T cells fell roughly linearly with age, and a significant reduction was already apparent by age approximately 41.

The library was produced with 5' RACE. Sequencer: Illumina HiSeq 2500. The second PCR ran for roughly 7 to 12 cycles and used a J-beta primer mix along with a sample-barcoded 5' primer. A unique molecular identifier was introduced onto each TCR beta cDNA molecule by a template-switch 5' adaptor carrying 12 random nucleotides. Each sample yielded at least 3 million CDR3-containing paired-end reads. First-strand cDNA synthesis was performed from all RNA using the Mint cDNA synthesis kit, with priming by a TRBC-specific oligonucleotide. All cDNA was treated with uracil-DNA glycosylase and then went through a first 18-cycle PCR with the universal primers M1SS and BC2_uni_R. Per the authors' processing: Normalization of each sample was performed by random selection of 1 million high-quality reads, each carrying a distinct molecular identifier. Instead of being binned into consensus sequences, reads with shared molecular identifiers were discarded. CDR3 identification, clonotype clustering and error correction used MiTCR with a Q25 quality threshold and the strictest error-elimination algorithm. Lower-bound total TCR beta diversity was estimated with a nonparametric unseen species model using Euler transformation. TCRdb reanalyzed the raw reads on its own, using fastp at Q25 for trimming and MiXCR for clone calling, and kept in-frame beta chains. Under each unique CDR3 protein, matching rows form one entry showing the most common genes and DNA. The V and J calls reflect TCRdb's pipeline rather than the authors' work. Present in this sample are 600,000 or so distinct CDR3 sequences, about 30% of which were seen just once. The ten largest account for about 15% of the sample.

Systemically healthy Caucasian individuals from Russia, 39 in total and aged roughly 6 to 100 years, were included as donors. Each donor gave roughly 9 milliliters of peripheral blood, drawn into EDTA-treated Vacutainer tubes. PBMCs were isolated by Ficoll-Paque density-gradient centrifugation, with at least 6 million obtained per sample. Trizol reagent was used to extract total RNA from the PBMCs, yielding at least 6 micrograms per sample. For every donor, an aliquot of PBMCs went through flow cytometry to measure the percentages of naive CD45RAhigh/CD27high T cells. Inclusive of the bounding cysteine and phenylalanine, the CDR3 is 18 residues long. Only CDR3 DNA remains: 54 bases, in frame from the first base. Trimming removed 4 bases from V and 0 bases from J, leaving 16 bases between the germline ends. Sequences SGHTA (CDR1) and FQGNSA (CDR2) are obtained from the germline V gene. This clonotype was recorded at least ten times. The specificity of this receptor is unknown. No qualities accompany the bases; no much larger clone lies one base away.

This chain is built from TRBV7-2 and TRBJ1-6, with the D gene call left open. The sample consisted of blood. The TCR comes from a woman of 80 years or more in good health. The CDR3 reads CASSSSPQASSYNSPLHF. The sequenced DNA: TGTGCCAGCAGCTCGTCGCCGCAGGCCAGCTCCTATAATTCACCCCTCCACTTT.